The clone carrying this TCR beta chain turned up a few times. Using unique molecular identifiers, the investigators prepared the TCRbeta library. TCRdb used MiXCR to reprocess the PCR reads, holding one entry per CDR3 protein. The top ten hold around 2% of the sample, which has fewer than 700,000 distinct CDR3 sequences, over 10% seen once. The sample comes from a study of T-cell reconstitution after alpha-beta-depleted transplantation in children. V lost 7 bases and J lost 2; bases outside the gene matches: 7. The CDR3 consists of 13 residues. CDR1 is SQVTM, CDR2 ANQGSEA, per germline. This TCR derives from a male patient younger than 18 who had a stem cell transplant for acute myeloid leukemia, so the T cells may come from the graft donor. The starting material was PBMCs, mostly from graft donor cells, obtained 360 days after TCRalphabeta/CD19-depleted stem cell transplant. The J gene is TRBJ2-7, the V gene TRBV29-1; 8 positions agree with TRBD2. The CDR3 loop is CSAIGLAAYEQYF. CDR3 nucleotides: TGCAGCGCCATAGGACTAGCTGCCTACGAGCAGTACTTC.